The next 2 T cell receptor beta chains were all read from a single sample in a study of radiotherapy plus CTLA-4 blockade in lung cancer. Method: immunoSEQ multiplex PCR; TCRdb's copy keeps in-frame clones and lacks some. The data hold roughly 59,000 clones, with around 74% observed a single time. The sample consisted of peripheral blood, taken from a patient treated with radiotherapy plus ipilimumab. All receptors derive from a human donor with non-small cell lung cancer whose response to radiotherapy plus ipilimumab could not be evaluated.

The rearrangement joins TRBV7-8 to TRBJ2-7; 9 bases agree with TRBD2. V shed 3 bases and J 4 bases; nucleotides not matched to a gene: 7. The CDR3 has 15 residues. Germline lookup yields CDR1 SGHVS and CDR2 FQNEAQ. In nucleotides, the CDR3 is TGTGCCAGCAGCTTTAGGCGGGAGGGCCGGTACGAGCAGTACTTC. Protein: CASSFRREGRYEQYF.

The chain links TRBV29-1 to TRBJ1-2, with D maybe TRBD1 (5 bases). Germline CDR1 is SQVTM and CDR2 is ANQGSEA. CDR3 length: 14 residues. V was shortened by 3 bases and J by 2 bases, with 13 bases between the two germline ends. The CDR3 DNA reads as TGCAGCGTTGATCGGGGGAACCAGAACTATGGCTACACCTTC. Translation gives CSVDRGNQNYGYTF.